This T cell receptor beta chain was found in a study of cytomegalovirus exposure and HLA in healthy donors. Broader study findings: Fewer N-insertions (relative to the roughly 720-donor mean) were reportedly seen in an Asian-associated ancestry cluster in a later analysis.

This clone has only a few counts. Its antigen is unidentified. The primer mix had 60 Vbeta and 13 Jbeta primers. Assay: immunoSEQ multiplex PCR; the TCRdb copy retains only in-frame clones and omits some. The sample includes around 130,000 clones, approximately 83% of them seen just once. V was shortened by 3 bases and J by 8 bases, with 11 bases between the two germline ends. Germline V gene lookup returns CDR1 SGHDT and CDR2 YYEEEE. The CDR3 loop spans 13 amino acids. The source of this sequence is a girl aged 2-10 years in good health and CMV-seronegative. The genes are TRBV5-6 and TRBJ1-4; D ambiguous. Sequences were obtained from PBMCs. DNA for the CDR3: TGTGCCAGCAGCTCGTGGGCTGGGGAAAAACTGTTTTTT. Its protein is CASSSWAGEKLFF.